These T cell receptor beta chains were read from a single sample in a study of blood T cell repertoires in COVID-19. TCRdb's table, derived via immunoSEQ multiplex PCR, lists solely in-frame clones and lacks some. The table records 120,000 to 150,000 clones, 70% to 90% of them present only once. The sample consisted of peripheral blood. The receptors stem from a human donor in a cohort sampled during active COVID-19. CDR3s include the opening cysteine and the closing phenylalanine or tryptophan. The D gene is left open where the match is weak. Only some rows state a clone size, as once, few, many or a class for expanded clones.

CDR3aa	CDR3nt	d_gene	j_gene	v_gene	abundance
CASSVEGDRSFTDTQYF	TGTGCCAGCAGCGTAGAGGGGGACAGGTCATTCACAGATACGCAGTATTTT	TRBD1	TRBJ2-3	TRBV9	-
CAWDRDMNTEAFF	TGTGCCTGGGACAGGGATATGAACACTGAAGCTTTCTTT	TRBD1	TRBJ1-1	TRBV30	-
CASSNNYEQYF	TGTGCCAGCAGTAACAACTACGAGCAGTACTTC	-	TRBJ2-7	TRBV6-2/TRBV6-3	-
CASSQGAGGFREQYF	TGCGCCAGCAGCCAAGGGGCAGGGGGCTTTCGCGAGCAGTACTTC	TRBD1	TRBJ2-7	TRBV4-1	once
CASSQPGQGAETQYF	TGTGCCAGCAGCCAACCGGGACAGGGGGCAGAGACCCAGTACTTC	TRBD1	TRBJ2-5	TRBV14	-
CASSLEPAGGQETQYF	TGTGCCAGCAGCTTGGAGCCAGCGGGGGGGCAAGAGACCCAGTACTTC	TRBD2	TRBJ2-5	TRBV5-4	-
CASSPGPRAQLAKNIQYF	TGTGCCAGCAGCCCCGGACCCAGGGCTCAGCTAGCCAAAAACATTCAGTACTTC	-	TRBJ2-4	TRBV7-2	-
CASDRSQGFTEAFF	TGTGCCAGCGACAGAAGTCAGGGGTTCACTGAAGCTTTCTTT	-	TRBJ1-1	TRBV7-9	-
CASSRQGQETQYF	TGTGCCAGCAGCAGACAGGGCCAAGAGACCCAGTACTTC	TRBD1	TRBJ2-5	TRBV7-3	once
CASSPTYGSAGNTEAFF	TGTGCCAGCTCACCGACATACGGAAGTGCGGGAAACACTGAAGCTTTCTTT	-	TRBJ1-1	TRBV18	-
CSVGQGGSQPQHF	TGCAGCGTAGGACAGGGGGGGAGTCAGCCCCAGCATTTT	TRBD1	TRBJ1-5	TRBV29-1	-
CATSRVTGATNEKLFF	TGTGCCACCAGCAGAGTTACAGGGGCAACTAATGAAAAACTGTTTTTT	TRBD1	TRBJ1-4	TRBV15	-
CATSDASGGQETQYF	TGTGCCACCAGTGACGCTAGCGGGGGCCAAGAGACCCAGTACTTC	TRBD2	TRBJ2-5	TRBV24-1	-
CAIRAHGQVSSYEQYF	TGTGCCATCAGGGCGCATGGACAGGTGAGCTCCTACGAGCAGTACTTC	TRBD1	TRBJ2-7	TRBV10-3	-
CSTRQGENQPQHF	TGCAGCACTCGACAGGGGGAAAATCAGCCCCAGCATTTT	TRBD1	TRBJ1-5	TRBV29-1	-
CASSPMGGHEQFF	TGTGCCAGCAGTCCTATGGGGGGTCATGAGCAGTTCTTC	-	TRBJ2-1	TRBV27	-
CASSQDLMGHSYEQYF	TGTGCCAGCAGCCAAGATCTAATGGGCCACTCCTACGAGCAGTACTTC	-	TRBJ2-7	TRBV4-2	-
CASSPTSGGAQHF	TGTGCCAGCAGCCCGACGTCCGGGGGAGCCCAGCATTTT	-	TRBJ1-5	TRBV7-2	once
CATSDGGLPRGANVLTF	TGTGCCACCAGTGATGGAGGCTTACCTCGTGGGGCCAACGTCCTGACTTTC	-	TRBJ2-6	TRBV24-1	-
CASIRRVSSYEQYF	TGTGCCAGCATCCGGAGAGTGAGCTCCTACGAGCAGTACTTC	-	TRBJ2-7	TRBV2	-
CASSSPREGNTEAFF	TGTGCCAGCAGCTCTCCCCGGGAAGGGAACACTGAAGCTTTCTTT	-	TRBJ1-1	TRBV7-9	-
CASSLDQRSLEQYF	TGTGCCAGCAGCTTAGACCAGAGGTCCCTCGAGCAGTACTTC	-	TRBJ2-7	TRBV5-4	-
CASSVGTAPVYEQYF	TGTGCCAGCAGCGTAGGGACAGCGCCCGTCTACGAGCAGTACTTC	-	TRBJ2-7	TRBV9	-
CSGGDRTYEQYF	TGCAGCGGCGGGGACAGGACCTACGAGCAGTACTTC	TRBD1	TRBJ2-7	TRBV29-1	-
CASSYGGGPYEQYF	TGTGCCAGCAGTTACGGCGGGGGGCCCTACGAGCAGTACTTC	TRBD2	TRBJ2-7	TRBV6-6	once
CASSLEAGVNYGYTF	TGTGCCAGCAGCTTGGAAGCAGGGGTAAACTATGGCTACACCTTC	-	TRBJ1-2	TRBV7-6	-
CASSDTLGTGADTQYF	TGTGCCAGCAGTGATACTCTTGGCACGGGGGCAGATACGCAGTATTTT	-	TRBJ2-3	TRBV25-1	-
CASRGGAASTDTQYF	TGTGCCAGCAGGGGAGGGGCGGCTAGCACAGATACGCAGTATTTT	TRBD2	TRBJ2-3	TRBV9	-
CAISQTVQETQYF	TGTGCCATCAGTCAGACAGTCCAAGAGACCCAGTACTTC	-	TRBJ2-5	TRBV10-3	-
CASSLAGGAGNTIYF	TGTGCCAGCAGCTTAGCGGGGGGAGCGGGAAACACCATATATTTT	-	TRBJ1-3	TRBV7-6	once
CASSYRTDQPQHF	TGTGCCAGCAGCTATCGGACAGATCAGCCCCAGCATTTT	-	TRBJ1-5	TRBV7-9	-
CASSLEGGVPEAFF	TGTGCCAGCAGCTTAGAGGGCGGAGTCCCTGAAGCTTTCTTT	-	TRBJ1-1	TRBV7-3	-
CASSFQVNYGYTF	TGTGCCAGCAGTTTCCAGGTAAACTATGGCTACACCTTC	-	TRBJ1-2	TRBV27	-
CASSSGTSGGDTQYF	TGTGCCAGCAGTTCCGGGACTAGCGGGGGGGATACGCAGTATTTT	TRBD2	TRBJ2-3	TRBV6-2/TRBV6-3	-
CASSRTGAWDNEQFF	TGTGCCAGCAGCCGTACAGGGGCATGGGACAATGAGCAGTTCTTC	TRBD1	TRBJ2-1	TRBV7-9	few
CASSFRQGPYEQYF	TGTGCCAGCAGCTTCCGACAGGGTCCCTACGAGCAGTACTTC	TRBD1	TRBJ2-7	TRBV3-1/TRBV3-2	few
CATKRGLGETQYF	TGTGCCACTAAGAGGGGGCTTGGGGAGACCCAGTACTTC	TRBD1	TRBJ2-5	TRBV12-3/TRBV12-4	-
CAISSGQGFNEQFF	TGTGCCATCAGCTCGGGACAGGGGTTCAATGAGCAGTTCTTC	TRBD1	TRBJ2-1	TRBV10-3	-
CATSGTSDSYNEQFF	TGTGCCACCAGTGGTACTAGCGACTCCTACAATGAGCAGTTCTTC	TRBD2	TRBJ2-1	TRBV24-1	-